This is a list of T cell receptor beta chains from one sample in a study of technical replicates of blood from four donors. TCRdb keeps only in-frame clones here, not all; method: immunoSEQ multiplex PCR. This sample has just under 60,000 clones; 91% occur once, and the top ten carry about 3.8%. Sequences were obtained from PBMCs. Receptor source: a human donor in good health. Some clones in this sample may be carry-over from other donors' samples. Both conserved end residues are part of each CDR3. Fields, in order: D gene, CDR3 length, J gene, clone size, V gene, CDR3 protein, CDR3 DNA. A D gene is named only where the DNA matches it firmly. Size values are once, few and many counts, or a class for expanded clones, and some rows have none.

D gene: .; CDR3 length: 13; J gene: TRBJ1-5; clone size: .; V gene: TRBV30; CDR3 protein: CAWSTAGNQPQHF; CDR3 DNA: TGTGCCTGGAGTACCGCAGGGAATCAGCCCCAGCATTTT
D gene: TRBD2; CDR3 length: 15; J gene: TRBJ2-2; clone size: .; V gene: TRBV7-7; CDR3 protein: CASSLGREGTGELFF; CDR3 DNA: TGTGCCAGCAGCTTAGGGCGGGAGGGGACCGGGGAGCTGTTTTTT
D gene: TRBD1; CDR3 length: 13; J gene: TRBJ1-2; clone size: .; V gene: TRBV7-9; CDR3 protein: CASSSTGTYGYTF; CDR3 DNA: TGTGCCAGCAGCTCGACAGGGACCTATGGCTACACCTTC
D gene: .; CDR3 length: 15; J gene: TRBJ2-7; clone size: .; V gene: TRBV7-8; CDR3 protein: CASTALGDSDYEQYF; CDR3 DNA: TGTGCCAGCACGGCATTAGGGGACTCTGACTACGAGCAGTACTTC
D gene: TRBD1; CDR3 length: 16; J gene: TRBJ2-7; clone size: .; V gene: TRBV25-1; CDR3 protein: CASSEYTTGAADEQYF; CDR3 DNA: TGTGCCAGCAGTGAATATACGACAGGGGCCGCCGACGAGCAGTACTTC
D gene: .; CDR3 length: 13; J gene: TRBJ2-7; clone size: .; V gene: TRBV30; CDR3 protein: CACNRGGTYEQYF; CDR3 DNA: TGTGCCTGTAACAGGGGGGGTACCTACGAGCAGTACTTC
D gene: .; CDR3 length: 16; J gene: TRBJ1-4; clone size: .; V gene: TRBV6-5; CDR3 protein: CASSYRRGQSNEKLFF; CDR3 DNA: TGTGCCAGCAGTTATAGGCGGGGCCAGAGTAATGAAAAACTGTTTTTT
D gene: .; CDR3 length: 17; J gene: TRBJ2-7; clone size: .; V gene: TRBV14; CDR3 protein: CASSQGVLRGGSYEQYF; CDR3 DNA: TGTGCCAGCAGCCAAGGAGTCCTTAGAGGGGGCTCCTACGAGCAGTACTTC
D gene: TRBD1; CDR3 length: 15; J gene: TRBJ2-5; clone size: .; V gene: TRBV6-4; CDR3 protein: CASSERDREQETQYF; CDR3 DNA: TGTGCCAGCAGTGAAAGGGACAGGGAACAAGAGACCCAGTACTTC
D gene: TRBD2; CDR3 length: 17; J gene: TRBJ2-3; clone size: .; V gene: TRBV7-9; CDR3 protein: CASSPSQRGLITDTQYF; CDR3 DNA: TGTGCCAGCAGCCCGTCCCAGCGGGGCTTAATCACAGATACGCAGTATTTT
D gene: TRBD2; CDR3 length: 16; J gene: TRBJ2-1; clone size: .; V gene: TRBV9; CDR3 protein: CASSVFSGRLYNEQFF; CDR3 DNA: TGTGCCAGCAGCGTATTCAGCGGGAGACTCTACAATGAGCAGTTCTTC
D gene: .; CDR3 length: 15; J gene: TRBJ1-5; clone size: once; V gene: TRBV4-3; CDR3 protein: CASSQNTGFGQPQHF; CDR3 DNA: TGCGCCAGCAGCCAAAATACAGGGTTTGGACAGCCCCAGCATTTT
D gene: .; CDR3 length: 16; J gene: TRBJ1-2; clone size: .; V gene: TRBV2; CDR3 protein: CASSEATRKTNYGYTF; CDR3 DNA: TGTGCCAGCAGTGAAGCGACTCGGAAAACTAACTATGGCTACACCTTC
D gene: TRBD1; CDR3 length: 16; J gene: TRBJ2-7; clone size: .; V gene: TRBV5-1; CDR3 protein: CASSLSTRDRGYEQYF; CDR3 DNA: TGCGCCAGCAGCTTGTCGACCCGGGACAGGGGCTACGAGCAGTACTTC
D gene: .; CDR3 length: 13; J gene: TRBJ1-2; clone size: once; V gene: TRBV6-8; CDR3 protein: CASSSSGTGGYTF; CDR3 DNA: TGTGCCAGCAGCTCCTCTGGGACTGGAGGCTACACCTTC
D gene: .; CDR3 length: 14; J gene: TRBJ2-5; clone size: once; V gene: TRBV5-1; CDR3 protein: CASTAGSIQETQYF; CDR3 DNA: TGCGCCAGCACAGCCGGGAGTATCCAAGAGACCCAGTACTTC
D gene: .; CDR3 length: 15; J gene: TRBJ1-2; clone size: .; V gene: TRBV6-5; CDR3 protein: CASSFRQEANYGYTF; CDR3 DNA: TGTGCCAGCAGTTTCCGACAGGAAGCTAACTATGGCTACACCTTC
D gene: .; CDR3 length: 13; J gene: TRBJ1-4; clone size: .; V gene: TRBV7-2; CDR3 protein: CASSRGMTEKLFF; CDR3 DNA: TGTGCCAGCAGCAGAGGTATGACGGAAAAACTGTTTTTT
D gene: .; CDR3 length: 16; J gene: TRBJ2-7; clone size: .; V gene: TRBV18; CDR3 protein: CASSLAGTQDYYEQYF; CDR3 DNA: TGTGCCAGCTCACTCGCCGGGACACAAGATTACTACGAGCAGTACTTC